This T cell receptor (beta chain) was sequenced during a study of spatial heterogeneity in lung cancer. Study overall: Consistently, beta-chain sequences turned up in larger numbers than alpha-chain sequences did.

Unmatched junction bases numbered 5, after V lost 5 bases and J lost 0 bases. Per the germline V gene, CDR1 is LGHDT and CDR2 is YNNKEL (reference sequence). The CDR3 is made up of 17 amino acids. Noted time point: sample taken at primary tumor resection. Samples came from roughly 70 TRACERx patients with untreated early-stage lung cancer. Whole RNA obtained from tumor, nontumor lung or frozen PBMC underwent sequencing without sorting. In its sample, this clonotype was seen many times. TCRdb reanalysed the 5' RACE reads using MiXCR and keeps one entry per CDR3 protein. This table has 20,000 to 25,000 distinct CDR3 sequences, around 4.3% appearing once.

The sequence derives from a male donor with early-stage non-small cell lung cancer. The chain uses TRBV3-1 and TRBJ2-7; 15 bases fit TRBD2. The material was PBMCs, obtained at surgery. The CDR3 DNA is TGTGCCAGCAGCTCCCGGACTAGCGGGGGGGCCTCCTACGAGCAGTACTTC. This translates into CASSSRTSGGASYEQYF.